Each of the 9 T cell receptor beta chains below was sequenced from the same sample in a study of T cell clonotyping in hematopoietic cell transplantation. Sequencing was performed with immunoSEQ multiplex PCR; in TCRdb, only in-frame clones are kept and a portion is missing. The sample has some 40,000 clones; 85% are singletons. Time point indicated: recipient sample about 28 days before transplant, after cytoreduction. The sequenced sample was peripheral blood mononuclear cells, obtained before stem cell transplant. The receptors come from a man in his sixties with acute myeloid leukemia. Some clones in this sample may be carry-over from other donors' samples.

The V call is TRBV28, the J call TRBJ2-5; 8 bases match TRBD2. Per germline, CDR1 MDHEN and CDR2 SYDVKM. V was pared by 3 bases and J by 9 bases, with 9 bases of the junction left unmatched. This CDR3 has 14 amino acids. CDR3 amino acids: CASSFERGTTPQYF. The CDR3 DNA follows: TGTGCCAGCAGTTTTGAGCGGGGGACTACTCCCCAGTACTTC.

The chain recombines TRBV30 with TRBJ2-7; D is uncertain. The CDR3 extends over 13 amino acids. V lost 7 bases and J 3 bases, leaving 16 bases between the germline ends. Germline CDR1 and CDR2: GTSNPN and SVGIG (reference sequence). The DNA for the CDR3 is TGTGCCTCACGATCCAGTGTCTTCTACGAGCAGTACTTC. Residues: CASRSSVFYEQYF. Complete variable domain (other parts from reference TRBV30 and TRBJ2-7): SQTIHQWPATLVQPVGSPLSLECTVEGTSNPNLYWYRQAAGRGLQLLFYSVGIGQISSEVPQNLSASRPQDRQFILSSKKLLLSDSGFYLCASRSSVFYEQYFGPGTRLTVT.

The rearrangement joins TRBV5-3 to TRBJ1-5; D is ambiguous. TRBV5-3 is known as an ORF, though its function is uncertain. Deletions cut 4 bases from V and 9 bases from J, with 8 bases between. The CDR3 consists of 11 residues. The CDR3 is CARSPPRPQHF. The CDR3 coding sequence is TGTGCCAGAAGCCCCCCTCGGCCCCAGCATTTT.

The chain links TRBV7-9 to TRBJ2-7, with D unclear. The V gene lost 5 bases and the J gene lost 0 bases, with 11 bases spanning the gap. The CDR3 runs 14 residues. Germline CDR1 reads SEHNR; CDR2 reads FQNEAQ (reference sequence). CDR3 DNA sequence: TGTGCCAGCAGCCCACCCAGTGACTCCTACGAGCAGTACTTC. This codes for CASSPPSDSYEQYF.

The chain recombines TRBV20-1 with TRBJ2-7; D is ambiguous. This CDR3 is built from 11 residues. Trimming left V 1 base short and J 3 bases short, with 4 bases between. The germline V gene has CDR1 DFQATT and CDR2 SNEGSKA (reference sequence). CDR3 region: CSARADYEQYF. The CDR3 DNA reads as TGCAGTGCTAGAGCAGACTACGAGCAGTACTTC.

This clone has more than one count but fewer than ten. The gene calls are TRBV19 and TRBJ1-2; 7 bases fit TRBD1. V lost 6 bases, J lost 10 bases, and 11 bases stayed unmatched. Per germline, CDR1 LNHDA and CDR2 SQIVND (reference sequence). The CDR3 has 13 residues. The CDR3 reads CASRTGQLNFYTF. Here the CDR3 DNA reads TGTGCCAGTAGGACGGGACAGTTGAACTTCTACACCTTC.

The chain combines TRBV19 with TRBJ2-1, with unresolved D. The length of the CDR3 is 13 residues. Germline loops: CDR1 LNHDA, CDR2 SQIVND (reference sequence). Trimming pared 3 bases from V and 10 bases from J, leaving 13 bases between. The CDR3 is CASSIPAVQEQFF. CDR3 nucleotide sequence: TGTGCCAGTAGTATCCCTGCGGTCCAAGAGCAGTTCTTC.

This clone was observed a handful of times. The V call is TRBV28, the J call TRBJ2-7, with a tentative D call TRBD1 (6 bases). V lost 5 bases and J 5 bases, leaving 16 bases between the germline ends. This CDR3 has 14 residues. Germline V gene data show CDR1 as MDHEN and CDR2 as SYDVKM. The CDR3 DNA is TGTGCCAGCAGTGTTACAGGGATAGTCCACGAGCAGTACTTC. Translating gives CASSVTGIVHEQYF.

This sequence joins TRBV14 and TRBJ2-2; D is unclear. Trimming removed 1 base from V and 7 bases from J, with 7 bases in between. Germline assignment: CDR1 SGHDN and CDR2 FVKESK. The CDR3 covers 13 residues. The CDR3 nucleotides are TGTGCCAGCAGCCAAGTCCGGGTCGGGGAGCTGTTTTTT. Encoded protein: CASSQVRVGELFF. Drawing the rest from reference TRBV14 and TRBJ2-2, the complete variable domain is EAGVTQFPSHSVIEKGQTVTLRCDPISGHDNLYWYRRVMGKEIKFLLHFVKESKQDESGMPNNRFLAERTGGTYSTLKVQPAELEDSGVYFCASSQVRVGELFFGEGSRLTVL.